Presented here are 4 T cell receptor beta chains from one specimen sequenced in a study of cytomegalovirus exposure and HLA in healthy donors. The PCR used 60 Vbeta and 13 Jbeta primers. This table comes from immunoSEQ multiplex PCR, and its TCRdb copy is limited to in-frame clones, with some not included. The sample carries roughly 140,000 clones, roughly 74% recorded once. The specimen sequenced was PBMCs. These receptors came from a woman between 18 and 30 years old in good health and CMV-seropositive.

The count of this clone is one. The V call is TRBV4-1, the J call TRBJ1-4; 9 bases match TRBD1. The V and J ends lost 3 bases and 10 bases, in that order; junction bases with no gene match: 9. Germline V CDR1 and CDR2: MGHRA, YSYEKL. CDR3 size: 15 residues. The CDR3 coding sequence is TGCGCCAGCAGCCAGTTCCGGGACAGGGTAGGAAAACTGTTTTTT. Protein product: CASSQFRDRVGKLFF.

The chain joins TRBV13 to TRBJ2-3; TRBD1 aligns across 8 bases. The junction had 8 bases not matched to a gene; V was cut back by 5 bases and J by 1 base. Germline loops: CDR1 PRHDT, CDR2 FYEKMQ (reference sequence). The CDR3 extends over 16 amino acids. In DNA, the CDR3 is TGTGCCAGCAGCCCCCGGACAGGGACAGGCACAGATACGCAGTATTTT. Translation gives CASSPRTGTGTDTQYF. The variable domain in full, completed from reference TRBV13 and TRBJ2-3, reads AAGVIQSPRHLIKEKRETATLKCYPIPRHDTVYWYQQGPGQDPQFLISFYEKMQSDKGSIPDRFSAQQFSDYHSELNMSSLELGDSALYFCASSPRTGTGTDTQYFGPGTRLTVL.

The chain couples TRBV6-6 to TRBJ1-2; D uncertain. Germline values: CDR1 MNHNY, CDR2 SVGAGI (reference sequence). This CDR3 is 13 amino acids long. Trimming shortened V by 7 bases and J by 4 bases, and 13 bases separated the two germline ends. CDR3 nucleotides: TGTGCCAGCACCTTCGACGGGTCCTATGGCTACACCTTC. Its protein is CASTFDGSYGYTF.

This clone has just one count. This sequence joins TRBV4-3 and TRBJ1-1; D gene uncertain. Between the trimmed V and J ends, which lost 4 bases and 4 bases, there was a span of 13 bases. Germline V CDR1 and CDR2: LGHNA, YSLEER. CDR3 size: 14 residues. CDR3 DNA: TGCGCCAGCAGCCCAACGTCCGGAGGCACTGAAGCTTTCTTT. Its protein product is CASSPTSGGTEAFF.